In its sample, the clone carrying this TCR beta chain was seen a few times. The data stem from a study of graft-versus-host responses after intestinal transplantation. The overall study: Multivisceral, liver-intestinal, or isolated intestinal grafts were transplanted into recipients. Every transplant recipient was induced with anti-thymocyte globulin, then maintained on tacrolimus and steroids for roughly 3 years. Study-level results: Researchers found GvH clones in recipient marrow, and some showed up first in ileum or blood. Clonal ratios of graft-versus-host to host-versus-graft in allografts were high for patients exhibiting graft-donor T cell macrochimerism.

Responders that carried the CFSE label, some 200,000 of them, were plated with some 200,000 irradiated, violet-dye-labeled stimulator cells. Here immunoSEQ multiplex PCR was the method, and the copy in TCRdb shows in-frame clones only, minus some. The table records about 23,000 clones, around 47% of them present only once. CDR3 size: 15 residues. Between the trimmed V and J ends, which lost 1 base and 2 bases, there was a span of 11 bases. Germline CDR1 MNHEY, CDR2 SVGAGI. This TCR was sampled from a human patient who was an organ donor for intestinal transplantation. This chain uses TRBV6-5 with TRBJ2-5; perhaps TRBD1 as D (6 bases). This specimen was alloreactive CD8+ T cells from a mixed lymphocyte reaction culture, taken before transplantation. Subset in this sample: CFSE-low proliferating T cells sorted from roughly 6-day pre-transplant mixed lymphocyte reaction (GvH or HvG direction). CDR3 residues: CASSYWTDNQETQYF. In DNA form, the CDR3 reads TGTGCCAGCAGTTACTGGACAGATAATCAAGAGACCCAGTACTTC.